The T cell receptor (beta chain) described here comes from a study of regulatory T cells in long-lasting Graves disease. General study findings and limits: Persistent disease preferred TRBV28, TRBJ1-2 and TRBJ2-5; new disease, TRBV20-1 and TRBJ2-1.

Germline V lookup: CDR1 MNHEY, CDR2 SMNVEV (reference sequence). Trimming took off 5 bases at V and 4 bases at J, with 15 bases between the two ends. CDR3 length equals 16 residues. Relying on iRepertoire HTBI primers and Arm-PCR of CDR3 regions, the team built TCR beta libraries. In TCRdb, the multiplex PCR reads were re-called with MiXCR into one record per CDR3 protein. Here the sample spans about 420,000 distinct CDR3 sequences, about 16% being singletons. Described time point: newly diagnosed GD, antithyroid drugs for less than 3 months. From RNA extracted from PBMCs, the TCR library was made. Worth noting for this clonotype: What it binds is unknown.

The same sample was also studied in work on T cells in Graves' hyperthyroidism and ophthalmopathy.

The sequencing used peripheral blood mononuclear cells (PBMCs), collected at new diagnosis, from a patient treated with antithyroid drugs. This clonotype was obtained from a woman younger than 30 with Graves disease. The chain has TRBV27 and TRBJ1-6; D possibly corresponds to TRBD1 (6 bases). CDR3 DNA: TGTGCCAGCAGTGGGGGGACAATACCTTATAATTCACCCCTCCACTTT. Translation gives CASSGGTIPYNSPLHF.